Described below is a single TCR beta chain sequence and its context. What it binds is unknown. This sample was included in a study of cytomegalovirus exposure and HLA in healthy donors. Looking at the study overall: An earlier analysis found some 120 million unique TCR beta sequences from roughly 170 million T cells.

Researchers ran the PCR with 60 Vbeta and 13 Jbeta primers. Produced via immunoSEQ multiplex PCR; TCRdb's table is partial and in-frame only. The table records approximately 190,000 clones, roughly 73% of them present only once. Overall study results and limits: The authors enumerated 150 to 200 TCR beta chains as linked to cytomegalovirus. The later analysis indicated that the majority of CMV-associated TCR beta chains appeared HLA-restricted. The records held CMV serostatus as the only immune exposure information.

The CDR3 spans 14 residues. CDR1 is SGHRS and CDR2 is YFSETQ in the germline V gene. J gave up 6 bases and V 1 base, and 3 bases lay outside the gene matches. V is TRBV5-1 and J is TRBJ1-2; 10 bases are a match to TRBD1. Source material: PBMCs. The TCR was taken from a woman aged 25 to 39 in good health and CMV-seropositive. CDR3 in amino acids: CASSLTGTGDGYTF. CDR3 coding DNA: TGCGCCAGCAGCTTGACCGGGACAGGGGATGGCTACACCTTC.